These T cell receptor beta chains were read from a single sample in a study of shared clonotypes between healthy human individuals. Method: immunoSEQ multiplex PCR; TCRdb's copy keeps in-frame clones and lacks some. The table has around 350,000 clones, around four fifths seen once; the top ten hold 8% to 13%. Input material: memory CD4+ T cells sorted from blood. Source of these receptors: a man aged 30 to 39 in good health. CDR3s include the opening cysteine and the closing phenylalanine or tryptophan. The D gene is left open where the match is weak. Size is stated for part of the rows, as once, few or many counts, or as a class when the clone is expanded.

13,NA,TRBV29-1,TRBJ2-5,TRBD2,TGCAGCGTTGAAACAGCGGGAGCGGAGACCCAGTACTTC,CSVETAGAETQYF
16,NA,TRBV6-6,TRBJ2-7,TRBD1,TGTGCCAGCACTGCCCCGGACAGGGGAGAGAGCCACGAGCAGTACTTC,CASTAPDRGESHEQYF
15,NA,TRBV15,TRBJ2-1,TRBD2,TGTGCCACCAGCACCTTAGCGGGACTTAACAATGAGCAGTTCTTC,CATSTLAGLNNEQFF
13,NA,TRBV5-1,TRBJ2-2,NA,TGCGCCAGCAGCTTGGGGGATCCCGGGGAGCTGTTTTTT,CASSLGDPGELFF
14,once,TRBV9,TRBJ2-3,TRBD2,TGTGCCAGCAGCGTGGCGGGAGTGGCAGATACGCAGTATTTT,CASSVAGVADTQYF
17,NA,TRBV7-6,TRBJ1-1,NA,TGTGCCAGCAGCAGGAGCGGCGTGGGGAACCTGAACACTGAAGCTTTCTTT,CASSRSGVGNLNTEAFF
16,NA,TRBV9,TRBJ2-7,TRBD2,TGTGCCAGCAGCGTAGTACCGACTAGCGGTACCTACGAGCAGTACTTC,CASSVVPTSGTYEQYF
15,NA,TRBV5-5,TRBJ2-7,TRBD1,TGTGCCAGCAGCTTGGGACAGGGATCCTCCTACGAGCAGTACTTC,CASSLGQGSSYEQYF
15,NA,TRBV5-5,TRBJ2-7,NA,TGTGCCAGCAGCTTGGGTCGGATCTCTTCCTACGAGCAGTACTTC,CASSLGRISSYEQYF
11,NA,TRBV7-8,TRBJ1-1,NA,TGTGCCAGCAGCGTCGCCGGGGAAGCTTTCTTT,CASSVAGEAFF
15,many,TRBV2,TRBJ2-1,TRBD2,TGTGCCAGCAGTTTGGGACTAGCGGGAGAGAGTGAGCAGTTCTTC,CASSLGLAGESEQFF
13,NA,TRBV2,TRBJ1-4,TRBD1,TGTGCCAGCAAGGGGGCCCCTAATGAAAAACTGTTTTTT,CASKGAPNEKLFF
14,NA,TRBV5-1,TRBJ2-1,NA,TGCGCCAGCAGCTTGTCCGGGACAAACAATGAGCAGTTCTTC,CASSLSGTNNEQFF
13,NA,TRBV6-5,TRBJ2-1,NA,TGTGCCAGCAGGCTCGACGAGTACAATGAGCAGTTCTTC,CASRLDEYNEQFF
14,once,TRBV5-1,TRBJ2-7,TRBD1,TGCGCCAGCAGGGACAGGGGTCCCTGGGACGAGCAGTACTTC,CASRDRGPWDEQYF
15,NA,TRBV29-1,TRBJ2-5,TRBD2,TGCAGCGTTGGGAGGAGCCCGGGAGGGGGTGAGACCCAGTACTTC,CSVGRSPGGGETQYF
19,NA,TRBV7-2,TRBJ2-3,NA,TGTGCCAGCAGCTTAGTTTTGGATGGCAGGGCGGTCCTCGTAGATACGCAGTATTTT,CASSLVLDGRAVLVDTQYF
16,NA,TRBV19,TRBJ2-3,TRBD2,TGTGCCAGTAGTATCCTAGCGGGAGCCCGCACAGATACGCAGTATTTT,CASSILAGARTDTQYF
16,NA,TRBV28,TRBJ2-1,NA,TGTGCCAGCAGCCCCCCTTTGACCCCGCCTTACAATGAGCAGTTCTTC,CASSPPLTPPYNEQFF
15,once,TRBV7-6,TRBJ2-7,NA,TGTGCCAGCAGCCTCTCCCCGGGAAGTACTTACGAGCAGTACTTC,CASSLSPGSTYEQYF
13,NA,TRBV5-1,TRBJ2-7,NA,TGCGCCAGCACCGAGACCGGGAACCCGGAGCAGTACTTC,CASTETGNPEQYF
16,once,TRBV6-6,TRBJ2-1,NA,TGTGCCAGCACTCGAACCCGAGGCTCCATGTACAATGAGCAGTTCTTC,CASTRTRGSMYNEQFF
13,NA,TRBV10-3,TRBJ2-1,TRBD2,TGTGCCATCAGTGGGACTAGCTACAATGAGCAGTTCTTC,CAISGTSYNEQFF
16,NA,TRBV7-9,TRBJ2-1,TRBD2,TGTGCCAGCAGCTTAGCCCTAGCGGGTACTTACAATGAGCAGTTCTTC,CASSLALAGTYNEQFF
16,NA,TRBV5-1,TRBJ1-2,NA,TGCGCCAGCAGCTTGGCCTCAGGCATGGGGTTCTATGGCTACACCTTC,CASSLASGMGFYGYTF
14,few,TRBV5-1,TRBJ2-4,TRBD1,TGCGCCAGCAGCTTAACGACAGGGGTAAACATTCAGTACTTC,CASSLTTGVNIQYF
16,few,TRBV5-1,TRBJ1-2,TRBD1,TGCGCCAGCAGCCCAAAGGGGGACAGGGAAGGCGATGGCTACACCTTC,CASSPKGDREGDGYTF
13,NA,TRBV10-3,TRBJ2-7,NA,TGTGCCATCAGTGAGTCGGACCCCCCGGAGCAGTACTTC,CAISESDPPEQYF
15,few,TRBV4-1,TRBJ1-1,NA,TGCGCCAGCAGCCAAGCGAGTTCTCGGTGGGCAGAAGCTTTCTTT,CASSQASSRWAEAFF
13,few,TRBV5-6,TRBJ2-4,TRBD1,TGTGCCAGCACCCAAGACAGGGCAAACATTCAGTACTTC,CASTQDRANIQYF
14,NA,TRBV6-1,TRBJ2-7,NA,TGTGCCAGCACCGTTAGGTCGGACGCCTACGAGCAGTACTTC,CASTVRSDAYEQYF
12,NA,TRBV7-8,TRBJ2-7,NA,TGTGCCAGCACCCCGTCCACCTACGAGCAGTACTTC,CASTPSTYEQYF
15,once,TRBV12-5,TRBJ2-3,TRBD2,TGTGCTAGTGGTTTGGGACAGCGGGACGGAGATACGCAGTATTTT,CASGLGQRDGDTQYF
16,NA,TRBV5-1,TRBJ1-3,TRBD1,TGCGCCAGCAGCTTGGTTGGGACAGGGAGTGGAAACACCATATATTTT,CASSLVGTGSGNTIYF
15,NA,TRBV28,TRBJ1-5,NA,TGTGCCAGCAGACGAGGAGGGAGTAGCAATCAGCCCCAGCATTTT,CASRRGGSSNQPQHF
14,NA,TRBV19,TRBJ2-3,TRBD2,TGTGCCAGTACCGTTAGCGGGAGGTCCGATACGCAGTATTTT,CASTVSGRSDTQYF
16,NA,TRBV11-2,TRBJ2-7,TRBD2,TGTGCCAGCAGCTTGTCAGCTAGCGGGTATTCCTACGAGCAGTACTTC,CASSLSASGYSYEQYF
14,few,TRBV30,TRBJ1-2,TRBD1,TGTGCCTGGGGAAGGGACAGGGGTGACTATGGCTACACCTTC,CAWGRDRGDYGYTF
14,NA,TRBV5-8,TRBJ2-7,NA,TGTGCCAGCAGCCTGGACAGCTGGCCAGACGAGCAGTACTTC,CASSLDSWPDEQYF
14,NA,TRBV5-1,TRBJ2-5,NA,TGCGCCAGCAGCTTGGTGTCCGCGCAAGAGACCCAGTACTTC,CASSLVSAQETQYF
17,NA,TRBV5-4,TRBJ2-2,TRBD2,TGTGCCAGCAGCCGGCGGGGGGAGGGCCTCCAAACCGGGGAGCTGTTTTTT,CASSRRGEGLQTGELFF